A selection of T cell receptor beta chains follows, all from one sample in a study of vaccination and CD4 T cells after COVID-19. TCRdb recomputed calls from the PCR reads with MiXCR, one row per CDR3 protein. Of about 10,000 distinct CDR3 sequences listed, around 21% were seen once; the top ten hold approximately 13%. These receptors' targets are unknown. The starting material was CD4+ T cells from blood, cultured in vitro, obtained after SARS-CoV-2 vaccination. These receptors were collected from a human donor who had recovered from COVID-19. The CDR3 runs from the conserved cysteine through the conserved F or W. D genes are given only for firm matches. Size is stated for part of the rows, as once, few or many counts, or as a class when the clone is expanded.

abundance | j_gene | d_gene | v_gene | CDR3aa | CDR3nt
medium-sized | TRBJ1-1 | . | TRBV20-1 | CSASPEAFF | TGCAGTGCTAGTCCTGAAGCTTTCTTT
. | TRBJ2-3 | TRBD2 | TRBV7-2 | CASSLIGRAITDTQYF | TGTGCCAGCAGCTTGATCGGGAGGGCCATAACAGATACGCAGTATTTT
few | TRBJ1-2 | . | TRBV20-1 | CSARRPEALYGYTF | TGCAGTGCTAGAAGGCCAGAAGCTCTCTATGGCTACACCTTC
medium-sized | TRBJ1-5 | TRBD1 | TRBV7-8 | CASSYTGAQPQHF | TGTGCCAGCAGCTACACAGGGGCTCAGCCCCAGCATTTT
few | TRBJ2-3 | TRBD2 | TRBV20-1 | CSARGTSGRVTDTQYF | TGCAGTGCTAGGGGGACTAGCGGGAGGGTCACAGATACGCAGTATTTT
few | TRBJ2-1 | TRBD1 | TRBV2 | CASNLQGAGEQFF | TGTGCCAGCAATCTACAGGGGGCGGGTGAGCAGTTCTTC
. | TRBJ1-2 | . | TRBV5-1 | CASSWGNYGYTF | TGCGCCAGCAGCTGGGGGAACTATGGCTACACCTTC
few | TRBJ2-5 | TRBD2 | TRBV6-2/TRBV6-3 | CASSYSMASSGKVWTQYF | TGTGCCAGCAGTTACTCCATGGCCTCTAGCGGGAAGGTCTGGACCCAGTACTTC
few | TRBJ1-2 | TRBD1 | TRBV20-1 | CSARIVRGAYGYTF | TGCAGTGCTAGGATTGTCAGGGGGGCCTATGGCTACACCTTC
. | TRBJ1-1 | TRBD1 | TRBV4-3 | CASSQPGQWNTEAFF | TGCGCCAGCAGCCAACCGGGACAGTGGAACACTGAAGCTTTCTTT
medium-sized | TRBJ2-1 | . | TRBV7-2 | CASSPGPLWNEQFF | TGTGCCAGCAGCCCTGGGCCACTATGGAATGAGCAGTTCTTC
few | TRBJ2-7 | . | TRBV11-2 | CASSSPHGANEQYF | TGTGCCAGCAGCTCCCCCCATGGGGCGAACGAGCAGTACTTC
. | TRBJ1-1 | TRBD1 | TRBV28 | CASSLGDRENTEAFF | TGTGCCAGCAGTTTAGGGGACAGGGAGAACACTGAAGCTTTCTTT
few | TRBJ2-1 | . | TRBV20-1 | CSARANPEQFF | TGCAGTGCTAGAGCGAATCCTGAGCAGTTCTTC
few | TRBJ1-5 | TRBD1 | TRBV28 | CASSLAGGVDQPQHF | TGTGCCAGCAGTTTAGCAGGGGGCGTTGATCAGCCCCAGCATTTT
few | TRBJ2-1 | . | TRBV27 | CASRGAGTLNEQFF | TGTGCCAGCAGGGGCGCCGGGACACTCAATGAGCAGTTCTTC
few | TRBJ2-5 | TRBD2 | TRBV27 | CASSFVASGSQETQYF | TGTGCCAGCAGTTTCGTGGCTAGCGGGTCACAAGAGACCCAGTACTTC
few | TRBJ1-2 | . | TRBV20-1 | CSARDTWNGYTF | TGCAGTGCTAGAGACACTTGGAATGGCTACACCTTC
. | TRBJ1-1 | . | TRBV28 | CASRKPGRRAGNTEAFF | TGTGCCAGCAGAAAGCCGGGCCGACGGGCCGGGAACACTGAAGCTTTCTTT
medium-sized | TRBJ2-7 | . | TRBV19 | CASSSRDASYEQYF | TGTGCCAGTAGTAGTAGGGACGCATCCTACGAGCAGTACTTC
few | TRBJ2-4 | . | TRBV6-1 | CASSEDTGTLQYF | TGTGCCAGCAGTGAGGATACCGGGACACTTCAGTACTTC
once | TRBJ2-7 | TRBD2 | TRBV6-2/TRBV6-3 | CASSSGLAGVYERYF | TGTGCCAGCAGTTCCGGACTAGCGGGAGTTTACGAGCGGTACTTC
. | TRBJ2-3 | . | TRBV20-1 | CSANRRQTDTQYF | TGCAGTGCTAATAGGCGGCAAACAGATACGCAGTATTTT
. | TRBJ1-1 | . | TRBV19 | CASSILRTGTNTEAFF | TGTGCCAGTAGTATCCTTCGTACAGGGACCAACACTGAAGCTTTCTTT
few | TRBJ2-5 | . | TRBV6-2/TRBV6-3 | CASSYWADQETQYF | TGTGCCAGCAGTTACTGGGCAGACCAAGAGACCCAGTACTTC
. | TRBJ1-1 | . | TRBV20-1 | CSARPPGAGKLEAFF | TGCAGTGCTAGACCTCCCGGGGCGGGGAAACTAGAAGCTTTCTTT
. | TRBJ2-7 | . | TRBV11-1 | CASSLGPWYEQYF | TGTGCCAGCAGCTTAGGGCCCTGGTACGAGCAGTACTTC
. | TRBJ2-7 | . | TRBV10-1 | CASSESGGKSYEQYF | TGCGCCAGCAGTGAGTCCGGGGGCAAGTCCTACGAGCAGTACTTC
. | TRBJ2-1 | . | TRBV2 | CATAYFNNEQFF | TGTGCTACTGCGTACTTTAACAATGAGCAGTTCTTC
few | TRBJ2-1 | TRBD2 | TRBV6-1 | CASRQTGTSFSEQFF | TGTGCCAGCAGACAAACCGGGACTAGCTTCAGTGAGCAGTTCTTC
few | TRBJ1-1 | TRBD1 | TRBV20-1 | CSAPPFGTGKTEAFF | TGCAGTGCTCCGCCCTTCGGGACAGGGAAGACTGAAGCTTTCTTT
. | TRBJ1-2 | . | TRBV6-5 | CASSYHSGNVGRGYGYTF | TGTGCCAGCAGTTACCACTCGGGTAACGTGGGTCGTGGGTATGGCTACACCTTC
medium-sized | TRBJ1-2 | TRBD1 | TRBV20-1 | CSAIRGPGGYTF | TGCAGTGCTATCAGGGGGCCGGGGGGCTACACCTTC
. | TRBJ2-1 | . | TRBV20-1 | CSASDEKPLEEQFF | TGCAGTGCTAGCGACGAGAAACCCCTAGAAGAGCAGTTCTTC
. | TRBJ2-1 | . | TRBV7-8 | CASSATGASQFF | TGTGCCAGCAGCGCCACAGGCGCCTCCCAGTTCTTC
medium-sized | TRBJ1-1 | . | TRBV20-1 | CSASDRLMNTEAFF | TGCAGTGCTAGTGACAGGTTAATGAACACTGAAGCTTTCTTT
medium-sized | TRBJ2-5 | TRBD2 | TRBV19 | CASSIRAGGQETQYF | TGTGCCAGTAGTATACGAGCGGGAGGGCAAGAGACCCAGTACTTC
few | TRBJ1-2 | . | TRBV4-3 | CASSQDGTTNYGYTF | TGCGCCAGCAGCCAAGACGGGACAACTAACTATGGCTACACCTTC
few | TRBJ2-7 | . | TRBV20-1 | CSALPWGEQYF | TGCAGTGCTCTCCCCTGGGGCGAGCAGTACTTC
few | TRBJ2-3 | TRBD2 | TRBV7-2 | CASSPPAGGFSDTQYF | TGTGCCAGCAGCCCCCCAGCGGGGGGCTTTTCGGATACGCAGTATTTT
medium-sized | TRBJ1-2 | . | TRBV20-1 | CTPPGDNYGYTF | TGCACCCCCCCCGGGGACAACTATGGCTACACCTTC
medium-sized | TRBJ2-7 | TRBD2 | TRBV20-1 | CSALKRLAGSYEQYF | TGCAGTGCTCTAAAGAGACTAGCGGGGTCCTACGAGCAGTACTTC
few | TRBJ2-7 | . | TRBV6-2/TRBV6-3 | CASSYPTYEQYF | TGTGCCAGCAGTTACCCGACCTACGAGCAGTACTTC
. | TRBJ2-1 | . | TRBV29-1 | CSSRGQALSYNEQFF | TGCAGCTCCCGCGGGCAGGCTCTGTCCTACAATGAGCAGTTCTTC
few | TRBJ2-3 | . | TRBV12-5 | CASSRLGGQTDTQYF | TGTGCTAGTAGCCGCTTGGGGGGGCAAACGGATACGCAGTATTTT
few | TRBJ1-1 | TRBD1 | TRBV18 | CASSREQGLNTEAFF | TGTGCCAGCTCTCGAGAACAGGGGCTGAACACTGAAGCTTTCTTT
medium-sized | TRBJ1-6 | . | TRBV20-1 | CSASAGGGPLHF | TGCAGTGCTAGCGCTGGAGGTGGTCCCCTCCACTTT
medium-sized | TRBJ2-5 | TRBD2 | TRBV20-1 | CSAPSGRGETQYF | TGCAGTGCCCCTAGCGGGAGAGGGGAGACCCAGTACTTC
. | TRBJ2-7 | TRBD1 | TRBV6-1 | CASNKGGTGAHEQYF | TGTGCCAGCAACAAAGGGGGGACAGGGGCCCACGAGCAGTACTTC
. | TRBJ1-1 | TRBD1 | TRBV7-2 | CASSPRQGRTEAFF | TGTGCCAGCAGCCCGCGACAGGGGAGGACTGAAGCTTTCTTT
few | TRBJ2-7 | TRBD2 | TRBV4-2 | CASSQASGTPGEQYF | TGTGCCAGCAGCCAAGCTAGCGGGACTCCCGGCGAGCAGTACTTC
few | TRBJ1-5 | . | TRBV6-2/TRBV6-3 | CASSYGARLRVINQPQHF | TGTGCCAGCAGTTACGGCGCCAGGTTAAGAGTGATTAATCAGCCCCAGCATTTT